This T cell receptor (beta chain) is from a study of CD8 T cells in ankylosing spondylitis. As to this clonotype: Antigen unknown. Mismatch with germline at one junction end may stem from a read error.

Study results and limitations: Reportedly, matched ankylosing spondylitis synovial fluid was significantly enriched for disease-linked clones.

CDR3 length: 17 residues. The germline CDR1 and CDR2 sequences are SGHKS and YYEKEE (reference sequence). From the 5' RACE reads, TCRdb called clonotypes with MiXCR, one entry per CDR3 protein. The repertoire holds roughly 220,000 distinct CDR3 sequences, with over 9.5% as singletons. Specimen: blood, either unsorted or a sorted T cell fraction (not recorded which). This chain uses TRBV5-5 with TRBJ2-2; tentatively, D is TRBD1 (6 bases). This sequence was found in a male donor with ankylosing spondylitis or in good health (not recorded which). CDR3 residues: CASSLSGDPVLPGELFF. As DNA, the CDR3 is TGCGCCAGCAGCCTCTCAGGGGATCCAGTTCTGCCCGGGGAGCTGTTTTTT.